This T cell receptor (beta chain) was retrieved from a study of blood T cells in healthy people across ages. Study results and caveats: Estimates of total diversity, which came from one million sequenced T cells, were considered to be underestimates.

Primed by a sample-barcoded 5' primer and a J-beta primer mix, a second PCR proceeded for about 7 to 11 cycles. In TCRdb, the 5' RACE reads were re-called with MiXCR into one record per CDR3 protein. The sample consists of roughly 1.9 million distinct CDR3 sequences, about 39% of them appearing once. Per the germline V gene, CDR1 is SGHTA and CDR2 is FQGNSA. This CDR3 comprises 14 residues. V lost 5 bases to trimming and J lost 6 bases, with 14 bases between them. A minimum of 6 micrograms of total RNA was extracted per sample. This clonotype has a handful of counts. As yet, its antigen is unknown. Material for sequencing was blood. The gene calls are TRBV7-2 and TRBJ2-1; D gene ambiguous. The TCR originated in a human donor in good health. The CDR3 reads CASSQGSHSNEQFF. CDR3 sequence (DNA): TGTGCCAGCAGCCAAGGGTCCCATTCCAATGAGCAGTTCTTC.